Below, 25 T cell receptor beta chains from the same sample are listed, as sequenced in a study of T cell repertoires in cytomegalovirus infection. TCRdb re-analysed the reads in MiXCR, keeping a single row per CDR3 protein. The sample lists some 320,000 distinct CDR3 sequences; about 29% were seen once. These receptors are not linked to any known antigen. Material: cultured PBMCs, obtained from culture after CMV antigen stimulation. These receptors originate from a human donor in good health (CMV status not recorded). Some clones in this sample may be carry-over from other donors' samples.

The table lists this clonotype with a few counts. The chain combines TRBV29-1 with TRBJ1-1; D gene uncertain. From germline, CDR1 is SQVTM and CDR2 ANQGSEA. This CDR3 comprises 14 residues. The V end was cut by 5 bases, the J end by 4 bases, with 17 bases between. The CDR3 loop is CSVSLGPFGTEAFF. The CDR3 DNA follows: TGCAGCGTTTCCCTCGGGCCATTCGGCACTGAAGCTTTCTTT.

The chain carries TRBV6-2 or TRBV6-3 and TRBJ2-1; D gene unclear. Trimming took off 2 bases at V and 6 bases at J, with 14 bases between the two ends. This CDR3 spans 15 amino acids. CDR1 is MNHEY and CDR2 is SVGEGT in the germline V gene. The DNA of the CDR3 is TGTGCCAGCAGTTACCGTCCGGATGCCGGCAATGAGCAGTTCTTC. It translates to CASSYRPDAGNEQFF.

The rearrangement joins TRBV5-4 to TRBJ1-1, with a possible D match to TRBD1 (5 bases). This CDR3 region has 17 residues. Trimming left V 4 bases short and J 2 bases short, with 21 bases between. Germline V gene sequence: CDR1 SGHNT, CDR2 YYREEE (reference sequence). The CDR3 protein is CASSPGQGFYFNTEAFF. The CDR3 coding sequence is TGTGCCAGCAGCCCCGGACAAGGCTTTTATTTTAACACTGAAGCTTTCTTT. The full variable domain, with the rest looked up from reference TRBV5-4 and TRBJ1-1, is ETGVTQSPTHLIKTRGQQVTLRCSSQSGHNTVSWYQQALGQGPQFIFQYYREEENGRGNFPPRFSGLQFPNYSSELNVNALELDDSALYLCASSPGQGFYFNTEAFFGQGTRLTVV.

The chain employs TRBV12-3 or TRBV12-4 and TRBJ2-1; D remains ambiguous. This CDR3 is built from 12 residues. V dropped 6 bases and J dropped 6 bases, with 9 bases sitting between them. CDR3 DNA: TGTGCCAGCAGGGTGGGGTCCAATGAGCAGTTCTTC. Its protein product is CASRVGSNEQFF.

This clonotype has a handful of counts. V is TRBV11-2 and J is TRBJ2-1, with 8 bases that match TRBD2. Germline V CDR1 and CDR2: SGHAT, FQNNGV. CDR3 length: 16 amino acids. With V trimmed by 2 bases and J by 3 bases, 6 bases remained unmatched. The CDR3 here is CASSLSISGIYNEQFF. CDR3 coding DNA: TGTGCCAGCAGCTTAAGTATTAGCGGGATCTACAATGAGCAGTTCTTC.

This clonotype came up a few times. V gene TRBV6-1 combines with J gene TRBJ1-5; 9 bases agree with TRBD1. From germline, CDR1 is MNHNS and CDR2 SASEGT. This CDR3 contains 15 residues. Trimming cost V 6 bases and J 2 bases; bases outside gene matches: 5. The CDR3: CASRSTGGGNQPQHF. The CDR3 DNA follows: TGTGCCAGCAGGTCGACAGGGGGTGGCAATCAGCCCCAGCATTTT.

This chain links TRBV7-6 with TRBJ1-1; 7 bases are a match to TRBD1. Germline trimming cut 4 bases from V and 2 bases from J; bases unmatched to any gene: 4. CDR3 length equals 14 residues. Germline V gene lookup returns CDR1 SGHVS and CDR2 FNYEAQ. This chain's CDR3 is CASSSTGINTEAFF. CDR3 coding DNA: TGTGCCAGCAGCTCGACAGGGATAAACACTGAAGCTTTCTTT.

The chain is built from TRBV29-1 and TRBJ2-7; TRBD1 aligns across 9 bases. The CDR3 has 13 residues. Germline V gene data show CDR1 as SQVTM and CDR2 as ANQGSEA. Unmatched junction bases numbered 8, after V lost 4 bases and J lost 7 bases. In DNA form, the CDR3 reads TGCAGCGTTGTAATGGACAGGGGTCGGGAGCAGTACTTC. Amino acids: CSVVMDRGREQYF.

The J gene is TRBJ1-6, the V gene TRBV28, with a weak D call TRBD1 (5 bases). The germline V and J ends were trimmed by 6 bases and 5 bases, with 17 bases remaining between them. The CDR3 is 16 residues long. Germline CDR1 is MDHEN and CDR2 is SYDVKM. CDR3: CASRSGRKGNNSPLHF. CDR3 DNA sequence: TGTGCCAGCAGGTCGGGGCGAAAGGGAAATAATTCACCCCTCCACTTT.

The chain combines TRBV6-6 with TRBJ1-1; D gene unclear. V was shortened by 5 bases and J by 4 bases, with 8 bases between the two germline ends. Germline loops: CDR1 MNHNY, CDR2 SVGAGI (reference sequence). This CDR3 region has 12 residues. The CDR3 reads CASSPPPTEAFF. The CDR3 region has the DNA TGTGCCAGCAGTCCCCCCCCCACTGAAGCTTTCTTT.

The gene calls are TRBV19 and TRBJ2-1; a possible D gene is TRBD2 (6 bases). V lost 9 bases and J lost 3, with 12 bases in between. In germline, CDR1 is LNHDA, CDR2 SQIVND (reference sequence). This CDR3 is built from 13 residues. The CDR3: CASSAGLYNEQFF. CDR3 DNA sequence: TGTGCCAGCAGCGCGGGACTCTACAATGAGCAGTTCTTC.

In its sample, this clonotype was seen a few times. The V gene is TRBV12-3 or TRBV12-4, the J gene TRBJ2-7; D call uncertain. This CDR3 has 15 residues. The V gene lost 3 bases and the J gene lost 2 bases, with 14 bases spanning the gap. CDR3 amino acids: CASSFARHSPYEQYF. CDR3 nucleotides: TGTGCCAGCAGTTTCGCTCGACACTCACCCTACGAGCAGTACTTC.

The genes are TRBV3-1 and TRBJ1-2; D unclear. Trimming removed 0 bases at V and 2 bases at J, with 13 bases between. In germline, CDR1 is LGHDT, CDR2 YNNKEL (reference sequence). The CDR3 extends over 16 amino acids. The CDR3 nucleotides are TGTGCCAGCAGCCAAGATGTTCTAGCAGAGAACTATGGCTACACCTTC. The encoded protein is CASSQDVLAENYGYTF.

This rearrangement joins TRBV9 to TRBJ1-3; D is undetermined. V gave up 0 bases and J gave up 6 bases, with 4 bases separating them. The CDR3 is 12 amino acids. CDR1 and CDR2 from the germline V gene are SGDLS and YYNGEE. The CDR3 sequence is CASSVDENTIYF. CDR3 in DNA: TGTGCCAGCAGCGTAGACGAAAACACCATATATTTT. The full variable domain, rest sourced from reference TRBV9 and TRBJ1-3, is DSGVTQTPKHLITATGQRVTLRCSPRSGDLSVYWYQQSLDQGLQFLIQYYNGEERAKGNILERFSAQQFPDLHSELNLSSLELGDSALYFCASSVDENTIYFGEGSWLTVV.

Only one count was recorded for this clonotype. The CDR3 loop reads CASSIETPLPLYEQYF. CDR3 sequence (DNA): TGTGCCAGCAGCATCGAAACTCCACTCCCCTTATACGAGCAGTACTTC. J is TRBJ2-7 and V is TRBV11-2; D is undetermined. V was clipped by 5 bases and J by 4 bases, with 21 bases between them. Germline lookup yields CDR1 SGHAT and CDR2 FQNNGV. The CDR3 extends over 16 amino acids.

Comments on this clonotype: A much larger clone lies a single base off, so this may be a read error. V is TRBV6-1 and J is TRBJ2-6; 9 nucleotides align to TRBD1. Looked up from germline, CDR1 is MNHNS and CDR2 is SASEGT. This CDR3 comprises 17 residues. In nucleotides, the CDR3 is TGTGCCAGCAGTGAGGGACAGGGAGAGTCTGGGGCCAACGTCCTGAATTTC. Translating gives CASSEGQGESGANVLNF.

The gene calls are TRBV12-5 and TRBJ1-4, with D possibly being TRBD1 (6 bases). The length of the CDR3 is 17 residues. Germline values: CDR1 LGHNT, CDR2 FRNRAP. V shed 7 bases and J shed 3 bases, with 21 bases lying between them. CDR3 region: CASAQGQHSRANEKLFF. For the CDR3, the DNA is TGTGCTAGTGCCCAGGGACAACACTCTAGGGCTAATGAAAAACTGTTTTTT.

The table lists this clonotype with many counts. This chain connects TRBV10-2 to TRBJ1-5, with D tentatively TRBD1 (6 bases). Germline CDR1 and CDR2: WSHSY and SAAADI. The ends were cut back, 6 bases at V and 6 bases at J, with 12 bases in the middle. This CDR3 is 13 amino acids long. CDR3 in amino acids: CASSQGLGQPQHF. The CDR3 coding sequence is TGCGCCAGCAGCCAGGGGTTAGGTCAGCCCCAGCATTTT.

The rearrangement joins TRBV7-7 to TRBJ2-5; 10 nucleotides line up with TRBD2. This CDR3 spans 17 amino acids. Germline CDR1 SSHAT, CDR2 FNYEAQ (reference sequence). V shed 5 bases, J shed 4 bases, and the junction held 13 bases outside the gene matches. The CDR3 DNA follows: TGTGCCAGCAGCCCCGGGTTAGCGGGGGGAGGAGGAGAGACCCAGTACTTC. It encodes CASSPGLAGGGGETQYF.

This clonotype has only a few counts. The V and J genes are TRBV12-3 or TRBV12-4 and TRBJ2-3; D might be TRBD1 (5 bases). V was shortened by 1 base and J by 3 bases, with 11 bases between the two germline ends. This CDR3 spans 15 amino acids. CDR3 bases: TGTGCCAGCAGTTTAGGCAGGGTACTTACAGATACGCAGTATTTT. Its protein is CASSLGRVLTDTQYF.

This clonotype was counted between two and nine times. J is TRBJ2-5 and V is TRBV19; 12 bases agree with TRBD2. The CDR3 is made up of 14 amino acids. Unmatched junction bases numbered 3, after V lost 5 bases and J lost 5 bases. Germline lookup yields CDR1 LNHDA and CDR2 SQIVND (reference sequence). The CDR3 nucleotides are TGTGCCAGTAGTCTAGCGGGGGGGCCCGAGACCCAGTACTTC. This translates into CASSLAGGPETQYF.

This clonotype was counted between two and nine times. The chain is built from TRBV6-1 and TRBJ1-6, with TRBD1 identical over 7 bases. This CDR3 spans 15 amino acids. V lost 5 bases to trimming and J lost 10 bases; unmatched junction nucleotides: 11. Germline V CDR1 and CDR2: MNHNS, SASEGT. The CDR3 DNA sequence: TGTGCCAGCAGTTTCCGACAGGGTCTGCGATCACCCCTCCACTTT. Translating gives CASSFRQGLRSPLHF.

The chain combines TRBV7-3 with TRBJ2-7; TRBD1 agrees at 7 bases. With 5 bases clipped from V and 3 bases from J, the junction kept 13 bases outside the gene matches. This CDR3 region has 16 residues. Germline CDR1 SGHTA, CDR2 FQGTGA. CDR3 bases: TGTGCCAGCAGCCCTGAGCCCTGGGCAGGGGGCTACGAGCAGTACTTC. This gives the protein CASSPEPWAGGYEQYF.

This clonotype was counted ten times or more. The rearrangement joins TRBV4-1 to TRBJ1-6, with D unresolved. V lost 4 bases to trimming and J lost 6 bases, with 13 bases between them. Germline CDR1 and CDR2: MGHRA and YSYEKL. The CDR3 spans 15 residues. CDR3 coding DNA: TGCGCCAGCAGCCTGAAGTATTGGACTAATTCACCCCTCCACTTT. It yields the protein CASSLKYWTNSPLHF.

Only a few counts were recorded for this clonotype. The chain couples TRBV19 to TRBJ2-1, with TRBD2 identical over 10 bases. V dropped 8 bases and J dropped 8; count of bases not matched to a gene: 12. CDR3 length: 15 residues. Germline lookup yields CDR1 LNHDA and CDR2 SQIVND (reference sequence). The CDR3 sequence: CASSGTSGRADEQFF. The CDR3, as DNA: TGTGCCAGTTCGGGGACGAGCGGGAGGGCGGATGAGCAGTTCTTC.